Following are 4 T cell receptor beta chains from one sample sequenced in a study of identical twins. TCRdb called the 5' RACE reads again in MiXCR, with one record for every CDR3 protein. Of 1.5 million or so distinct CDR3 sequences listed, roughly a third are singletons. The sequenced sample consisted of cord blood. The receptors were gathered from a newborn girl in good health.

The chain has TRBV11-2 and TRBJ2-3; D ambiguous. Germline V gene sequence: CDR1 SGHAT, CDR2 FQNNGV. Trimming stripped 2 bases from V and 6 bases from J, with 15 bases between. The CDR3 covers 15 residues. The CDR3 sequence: CASSLTQHSVDTQYF. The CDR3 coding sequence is TGTGCCAGCAGCTTAACCCAGCACTCGGTGGATACGCAGTATTTT.

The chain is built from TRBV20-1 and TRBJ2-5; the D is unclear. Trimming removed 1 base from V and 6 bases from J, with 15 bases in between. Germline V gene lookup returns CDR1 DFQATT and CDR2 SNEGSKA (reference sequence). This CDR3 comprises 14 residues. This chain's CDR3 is CSARGSGSRQTQYF. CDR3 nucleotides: TGCAGTGCTAGAGGTTCCGGCAGCCGACAGACCCAGTACTTC.

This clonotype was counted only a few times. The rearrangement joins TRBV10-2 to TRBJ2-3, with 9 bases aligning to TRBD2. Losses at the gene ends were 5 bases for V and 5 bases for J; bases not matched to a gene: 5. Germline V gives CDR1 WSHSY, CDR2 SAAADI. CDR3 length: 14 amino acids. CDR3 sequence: CASSRRTSEDTQYF. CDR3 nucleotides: TGCGCCAGCAGTAGACGGACTAGCGAAGATACGCAGTATTTT.

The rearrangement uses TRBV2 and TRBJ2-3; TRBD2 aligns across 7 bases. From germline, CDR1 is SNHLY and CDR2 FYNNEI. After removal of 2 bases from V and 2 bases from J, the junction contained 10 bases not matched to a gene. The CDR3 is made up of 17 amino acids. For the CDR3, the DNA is TGTGCCAGCAGTGAAACAGCATGGGAGCGGGACACAGATACGCAGTATTTT. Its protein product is CASSETAWERDTDTQYF.